Below are 19 T cell receptor beta chains sequenced from a single sample in a study of T-cell reconstitution after alpha-beta-depleted transplantation in children. Researchers prepared the TCRbeta library using unique molecular identifiers, the study reports. One entry per CDR3 protein results from TCRdb running MiXCR on the PCR reads. The sample contains 500,000 to 750,000 distinct CDR3 sequences, about an eighth of which appear only once. This specimen was PBMCs, mostly from graft donor cells, taken 360 days after TCRalphabeta/CD19-depleted stem cell transplant. The source is a male patient younger than 18 who had a stem cell transplant for acute myeloid leukemia, so the T cells may come from the graft donor.

This clonotype appeared a few times. The gene calls are TRBV11-2 and TRBJ1-4, with 7 bases that match TRBD1. CDR3 length: 15 residues. CDR1 is SGHAT and CDR2 is FQNNGV in the germline V gene. J lost 5 bases, V lost 4 bases, and 7 bases had no gene match. The CDR3 DNA is TGTGCCAGCAGCTCCCAGGGGGGGGTAAATGAAAAACTGTTTTTT. Its protein product is CASSSQGGVNEKLFF.

The chain has TRBV11-2 and TRBJ2-7, with 9 bases identical to TRBD2. The V gene end was trimmed by 1 base and the J gene end by 6 bases; junction bases not matched to a gene: 10. CDR1 and CDR2 (germline): SGHAT, FQNNGV. This CDR3 spans 16 amino acids. The CDR3 DNA reads TGTGCCAGCAGCTTAGGGGCGGGAGGGCCCCTCGGCGAGCAGTACTTC. This encodes CASSLGAGGPLGEQYF.

This clonotype was seen only once. J is TRBJ2-5 and V is TRBV24-1; the D is unclear. The CDR3 runs to 11 residues. Trimming removed 4 bases at V and 6 bases at J, with 5 bases between. Germline V gene sequence: CDR1 KGHDR, CDR2 SFDVKD. The CDR3 coding sequence is TGTGCCACCAGTGACTTAAAGACCCAGTACTTC. This gives the protein CATSDLKTQYF.

V and J are TRBV6-2 or TRBV6-3 and TRBJ2-7; the match to TRBD2 covers 7 bases. The CDR3 is made up of 16 amino acids. The trim removed 0 bases at V and 0 bases at J, leaving 5 bases unmatched. Germline V gene sequence: CDR1 MNHEY, CDR2 SVGEGT. In nucleotides, the CDR3 is TGTGCCAGCAGTTACTCAGCGGGACTCAACTCCTACGAGCAGTACTTC. Its protein is CASSYSAGLNSYEQYF.

A remark on this clonotype: The final CDR3 position lacks the conserved phenylalanine or tryptophan, pointing to a likely read error. The chain uses TRBV29-1 and TRBJ1-3, with D unclear. The germline V gene has CDR1 SQVTM and CDR2 ANQGSEA. The CDR3 runs to 12 residues. Trimming stripped 4 bases from V and 0 bases from J, with 4 bases between. The DNA for the CDR3 is TGCAGCGTTGTTGGCTCTGGAAACACCATATATTGT. Encoded protein: CSVVGSGNTIYC.

The table lists this clonotype with many counts. V gene TRBV11-2 combines with J gene TRBJ2-3, with D perhaps TRBD1 (6 bases). CDR3 length: 15 amino acids. V was pared by 0 bases and J by 6 bases, with 13 bases between. In germline, CDR1 is SGHAT, CDR2 FQNNGV. CDR3 coding DNA: TGTGCCAGCAGCTTAGACTCGGTTCAGGGGGATACGCAGTATTTT. Its translation is CASSLDSVQGDTQYF. Drawing the rest from reference TRBV11-2 and TRBJ2-3, the complete variable domain is EAGVAQSPRYKIIEKRQSVAFWCNPISGHATLYWYQQILGQGPKLLIQFQNNGVVDDSQLPKDRFSAERLKGVDSTLKIQPAKLEDSAVYLCASSLDSVQGDTQYFGPGTRLTVL.

The chain recombines TRBV5-1 with TRBJ1-1; TRBD1 is a possible D gene (5 bases). This CDR3 comprises 14 residues. V gave up 4 bases and J gave up 1 base, with 11 bases separating them. Per germline, CDR1 SGHRS and CDR2 YFSETQ. CDR3 in DNA: TGCGCCAGCAGCCCCAGGGTTGGGAACACTGAAGCTTTCTTT. It translates to CASSPRVGNTEAFF.

Turning to this clonotype: The junction departs from germline at one end; a sequencing error may be responsible. The chain joins TRBV12-3 or TRBV12-4 to TRBJ2-3, with 14 bases aligning to TRBD2. The CDR3 loop spans 19 amino acids. CDR3 in amino acids: CTSSLFGTSGRSSTDTQYF. DNA of the CDR3: TGTACCAGCAGTTTATTCGGGACTAGCGGGAGATCTAGCACAGATACGCAGTATTTT.

There are a few counts of this clonotype. The V gene is TRBV6-1, the J gene TRBJ2-1; 13 nucleotides match TRBD2. Germline CDR1 MNHNS, CDR2 SASEGT. The CDR3 has 18 residues. V lost 6 bases, J lost 6 bases, and 14 bases stayed unmatched. CDR3 in DNA: TGTGCCAGCAGCCGGCGTCGGCCACTAGCGGGGGGGACCAATGAGCAGTTCTTC. Amino acids: CASSRRRPLAGGTNEQFF.

This clonotype was detected a few times. This chain joins TRBV20-1 and TRBJ2-4; the match to TRBD2 covers 9 bases. CDR1 and CDR2 (germline): DFQATT, SNEGSKA (reference sequence). V dropped 6 bases and J dropped 5; count of bases not matched to a gene: 5. The CDR3 is 13 residues long. This CDR3 reads CSARTSDENIQYF. The CDR3 DNA is TGCAGTGCGAGGACTAGCGACGAAAACATTCAGTACTTC.

This clonotype was seen a handful of times. The chain is built from TRBV20-1 and TRBJ2-1, with 12 bases aligning to TRBD2. V lost 1 base and J lost 6; bases outside the gene matches: 7. The CDR3 is 16 residues long. Germline assignment: CDR1 DFQATT and CDR2 SNEGSKA (reference sequence). CDR3 protein: CSARGPTSGSINEQFF. The CDR3 DNA sequence: TGCAGTGCTAGAGGCCCGACTAGCGGGAGTATCAATGAGCAGTTCTTC.

The chain couples TRBV4-3 to TRBJ2-5, with a tentative D call TRBD2 (5 bases). Trimming stripped 6 bases from V and 5 bases from J, with 16 bases between. The CDR3 contains 14 residues. CDR1 and CDR2 (germline): LGHNA, YSLEER. The CDR3 loop reads CASSLGIAEETQYF. The DNA of the CDR3 is TGCGCCAGCAGTCTCGGGATTGCTGAGGAGACCCAGTACTTC.

This rearrangement joins TRBV20-1 to TRBJ2-1; 12 nucleotides line up with TRBD2. CDR3 length: 15 residues. CDR1 and CDR2 from the germline V gene are DFQATT and SNEGSKA (reference sequence). The trim removed 1 base at V and 7 bases at J, leaving 5 bases unmatched. This CDR3 reads CSARGRLAGANEQFF. CDR3 in DNA: TGCAGTGCTAGAGGGCGACTAGCGGGAGCGAATGAGCAGTTCTTC.

This clonotype has at least ten counts. CDR3 in DNA: TGTGCCAGCAGTTACCTAGAACATGAGCAGTTCTTC. It is translated as CASSYLEHEQFF. This chain uses TRBV6-2 or TRBV6-3 with TRBJ2-1; D is unclear. The CDR3 is 12 residues long. Trimming pared 2 bases from V and 8 bases from J, leaving 7 bases between. CDR1 is MNHEY and CDR2 is SVGEGT in the germline V gene.

The chain links TRBV29-1 to TRBJ1-2; 9 bases are a match to TRBD1. CDR3 length equals 14 residues. In germline, CDR1 is SQVTM, CDR2 ANQGSEA. Germline trimming cut 6 bases from V and 5 bases from J; bases unmatched to any gene: 10. Written as DNA, the CDR3 is TGCAGCGTGGGAGGACAGGGGCAAACGTATGGCTACACCTTC. It encodes CSVGGQGQTYGYTF.

This clonotype was observed a handful of times. V and J are TRBV20-1 and TRBJ2-2, with 11 bases that match TRBD2. The length of the CDR3 is 16 residues. V trimming: 3 bases; J trimming: 0 bases; junction bases outside the gene matches: 3. CDR1 and CDR2 from the germline V gene are DFQATT and SNEGSKA (reference sequence). For the CDR3, the DNA is TGCAGTGCTAGTACTAGCGGGGGACCGAACACCGGGGAGCTGTTTTTT. Its translation is CSASTSGGPNTGELFF.

This chain links TRBV4-3 with TRBJ2-3; 7 bases line up with TRBD2. Germline V gene lookup returns CDR1 LGHNA and CDR2 YSLEER. The CDR3 sequence is 15 residues long. Losses at the gene ends were 4 bases for V and 3 bases for J; bases not matched to a gene: 7. In DNA form, the CDR3 reads TGCGCCAGCAGCCCCGCGGGACTACGAACAGATACGCAGTATTTT. This codes for CASSPAGLRTDTQYF.

This clonotype was seen a few times. The chain combines TRBV9 with TRBJ1-1; D may be TRBD1 (5 bases). The germline V gene has CDR1 SGDLS and CDR2 YYNGEE. The CDR3 contains 13 residues. Between the trimmed V and J ends, which lost 6 bases and 3 bases, there was a span of 12 bases. The CDR3 reads CASNSGRDTEAFF. The CDR3 coding sequence is TGTGCCAGCAACTCGGGGCGGGACACTGAAGCTTTCTTT.

This clonotype was seen ten or more times. This rearrangement joins TRBV7-2 to TRBJ1-1; D is uncertain. Germline loops: CDR1 SGHTA, CDR2 FQGNSA. Trimming pared 4 bases from V and 1 base from J, leaving 13 bases between. This CDR3 has 15 amino acids. CDR3 in DNA: TGTGCCAGCAGCTACGACCTCTCCAGGAACACTGAAGCTTTCTTT. This translates into CASSYDLSRNTEAFF.